Shown below are 9 T cell receptor beta chains from a single sample sequenced in a study of CD8 T cells in Susac syndrome. Random hexamers primed reverse transcription of roughly 0.45 to 1 ug RNA. TCRdb used MiXCR to reprocess the immunoSEQ multiplex PCR reads, holding one entry per CDR3 protein. Of about 100,000 distinct CDR3 sequences listed, 95% are singletons. Sequences were obtained from CD8+ T cells from PBMCs. These receptors came from a human donor with Susac syndrome.

This chain uses TRBV15 with TRBJ2-6, with a weak D call TRBD1 (5 bases). The V gene's germline CDR1 is LNHNV and CDR2 YYDKDF (reference sequence). V was cut by 3 bases and J by 0 bases, with 21 bases left in between. The CDR3 spans 20 residues. The CDR3 DNA sequence: TGTGCCACCAGCAGGTCCCTTGGGGAAGGGGCCATCTCTGGGGCCAACGTCCTGACTTTC. Translated, it gives CATSRSLGEGAISGANVLTF.

V gene TRBV29-1 combines with J gene TRBJ2-1; TRBD2 matches at 10 bases. The CDR3 has 13 amino acids. Trimming at V came to 4 bases and at J to 9 bases, leaving 6 bases not matched to a gene. CDR1 and CDR2 from the germline V gene are SQVTM and ANQGSEA. The DNA for the CDR3 is TGCAGCGTTGGTAGCGGGGGGCTTGGTGAGCAGTTCTTC. Translation: CSVGSGGLGEQFF.

The chain recombines TRBV12-3 or TRBV12-4 with TRBJ1-5, with D possibly being TRBD1 (5 bases). The CDR3 runs to 13 residues. V was shortened by 5 bases and J by 5 bases, with 10 bases between the two germline ends. The CDR3 protein is CASSADIYQPQHF. In DNA, the CDR3 is TGTGCCAGCAGTGCGGACATCTATCAGCCCCAGCATTTT.

The chain couples TRBV15 to TRBJ1-1; no definite D call. CDR3 size: 14 residues. Germline CDR1 is LNHNV and CDR2 is YYDKDF (reference sequence). Trimming removed 0 bases from V and 0 bases from J, with 5 bases in between. CDR3 sequence (DNA): TGTGCCACCAGCAGAGACAAGATGAACACTGAAGCTTTCTTT. Translation: CATSRDKMNTEAFF.

This clonotype was seen just once. The rearrangement joins TRBV7-9 to TRBJ2-1; no firm D call. The CDR3 consists of 14 residues. V dropped 3 bases and J dropped 5 bases, with 11 bases sitting between them. Germline V gene sequence: CDR1 SEHNR, CDR2 FQNEAQ (reference sequence). The chain's CDR3 is CASSFKAPDNEQFF. The CDR3 region has the DNA TGTGCCAGCAGCTTCAAGGCACCCGACAATGAGCAGTTCTTC. Full variable domain (remainder filled in from reference TRBV7-9 and TRBJ2-1): DTGVSQNPRHKITKRGQNVTFRCDPISEHNRLYWYRQTLGQGPEFLTYFQNEAQLEKSRLLSDRFSAERPKGSFSTLEIQRTEQGDSAMYLCASSFKAPDNEQFFGPGTRLTVL.

The gene calls are TRBV7-9 and TRBJ1-6, with no clear D. This CDR3 has 14 residues. Germline lookup yields CDR1 SEHNR and CDR2 FQNEAQ (reference sequence). V lost 1 base to trimming and J lost 11 bases, with 12 bases between them. The CDR3 bases are TGTGCCAGCAGCTTAGGCCCGGGAGTCACACCCCTCCACTTT. It encodes CASSLGPGVTPLHF.

The rearrangement links TRBV9 to TRBJ1-2, with 9 bases aligning to TRBD1. This CDR3 contains 14 residues. V was clipped by 3 bases and J by 4 bases; unmatched bases: 4. The germline gives CDR1 SGDLS, CDR2 YYNGEE. DNA for the CDR3: TGTGCCAGCAGCGCTGGACAGGGGAGCTATGGCTACACCTTC. Translation: CASSAGQGSYGYTF. The full variable domain, its missing parts supplied by reference TRBV9 and TRBJ1-2, is DSGVTQTPKHLITATGQRVTLRCSPRSGDLSVYWYQQSLDQGLQFLIQYYNGEERAKGNILERFSAQQFPDLHSELNLSSLELGDSALYFCASSAGQGSYGYTFGSGTRLTVV.

The V and J genes are TRBV18 and TRBJ2-1; D gene unclear. V lost 6 bases and J lost 7, with 13 bases in between. The CDR3 sequence is 13 residues long. Germline lookup yields CDR1 KGHSH and CDR2 LQKENI. The CDR3 sequence is CASSPVPGNEQFF. For the CDR3, the DNA is TGTGCCAGCTCCCCCGTTCCTGGGAATGAGCAGTTCTTC.

The chain links TRBV28 to TRBJ2-5; D possibly corresponds to TRBD2 (6 bases). Per the germline V gene, CDR1 is MDHEN and CDR2 is SYDVKM. The length of the CDR3 is 12 residues. Trimming removed 8 bases from V and 5 bases from J, with 12 bases in between. CDR3 region: CASALATETQYF. The CDR3 coding sequence is TGTGCCAGCGCCCTAGCGACGGAGACCCAGTACTTC.